This T cell receptor (beta chain) was identified during a study of tumor-infiltrating lymphocytes in localized non-small cell lung cancer. The trim removed 1 base at V and 10 bases at J, leaving 4 bases unmatched. The CDR3 loop spans 13 amino acids. Germline CDR1 reads SGHTA; CDR2 reads FQGNSA. Assay: immunoSEQ multiplex PCR; the TCRdb copy retains only in-frame clones and omits some. The sample carries about 8,400 clones, around 79% recorded once. V usage is TRBV7-2 and J usage is TRBJ1-1, with 9 nucleotides matching TRBD1. The source material was uninvolved lung tissue not adjacent to the tumor. This clonotype originated in a human donor with non-small cell lung cancer. The CDR3 here is CASSLGPDRGAFF. The CDR3, as DNA: TGTGCCAGCAGCTTAGGACCGGACAGGGGAGCTTTCTTT.